A single T cell receptor beta chain is shown here with its context. Reprocessing the 5' RACE reads, TCRdb reports a single entry for every CDR3 protein and omits DNA. This sample contains about 160,000 distinct CDR3 sequences. These data belong to a study of T cells expressing NK-cell markers. CDR1 and CDR2 (germline): MNHEY, SMNVEV (reference sequence). The CDR3 is 15 residues long. This chain links TRBV27 with TRBJ2-1; absent DNA, TCRdb's TRBD2 call cannot be checked. This sequence originates from a man between 18 and 69 years old in good health. Sequenced input: blood T cells: a sorted CD56 or NKG2C T cell subset, CD4+ or CD8+ T cells, or bulk PBMC T cells (not recorded which). The CDR3 sequence is CASSALAGGYNEQFF.